This TCR beta chain originates from a study of T cells in Graves' hyperthyroidism and ophthalmopathy. The investigators amplified TCR beta CDR3 regions from RNA transcripts. TCR CDR3 regions were first amplified by RT-PCR with HTBI primers. MiXCR was run by TCRdb on the multiplex PCR reads, yielding one entry per CDR3 protein. The repertoire holds 700,000 or so distinct CDR3 sequences, with roughly 15% as singletons. The V end was cut by 5 bases, the J end by 10 bases, with 24 bases between. Looked up from germline, CDR1 is LNHDA and CDR2 is SQIVND (reference sequence). The CDR3 is made up of 16 amino acids. As concerns this clonotype: It may be a read error: a sequence one base away is much more abundant.

The V and J genes are TRBV19 and TRBJ2-1, with D possibly being TRBD2 (6 bases). This sequence was found in a woman aged 50 to 60 with Graves' ophthalmopathy. What was sequenced was blood. The CDR3 DNA reads as TGTGCCAGTAGTGGAAGCCAGCGGTCCCGGGGGACCGAGCAGTTCTTC. It specifies CASSGSQRSRGTEQFF.